This T cell receptor beta chain was retrieved from a study of T cells in Graves' hyperthyroidism and ophthalmopathy. About the study: Staff took peripheral blood when the initial diagnosis was made, before any treatment began. Findings and caveats of the study: Within blood appeared most thyroid clonotypes that had expanded above 0.001.

This clonotype has only a few counts. The antigen is not known. The TCR beta CDR3 regions underwent amplification using RNA transcripts as the source. Researchers ran a first-round RT-PCR on the TCR CDR3 using the HTBI primer set. TCRdb reanalysed the multiplex PCR reads using MiXCR and keeps one entry per CDR3 protein. This sample has around 520,000 distinct CDR3 sequences, with approximately 15% found just once. This receptor was obtained from a young woman with Graves' hyperthyroidism. The sequencing input was blood.

CDR3 sequence (DNA): TGTGCCAGCAGTAACACTCAGGGGGGAGGTCACACTGAAGCTTTCTTT. Amino acid sequence: CASSNTQGGGHTEAFF. The chain uses TRBV6-1 and TRBJ1-1, with TRBD1 identical over 7 bases. This CDR3 has 16 amino acids. Germline assignment: CDR1 MNHNS and CDR2 SASEGT. The ends lost 5 bases at V and 3 bases at J; junction bases unmatched: 12.